The 11 T cell receptor beta chains reported below all come from one sample, sequenced in a study of B cell selection in AIRE deficiency. TCRdb's copy holds only in-frame clones and misses some; the assay was immunoSEQ multiplex PCR. The sample lists 11,000 to 15,000 clones; about 92% were seen once. Regulatory T cells were sorted as CD4+CD25hiCD127low/negative cells. The sequencing input was Tregs sorted from PBMCs. Receptors originate from a human donor with AIRE deficiency.

The chain has TRBV7-9 and TRBJ2-3, with D hard to call. Germline loops: CDR1 SEHNR, CDR2 FQNEAQ (reference sequence). CDR3 length: 16 residues. Trimming pared 1 base from V and 4 bases from J, leaving 15 bases between. CDR3 in DNA: TGTGCCAGCAGCTTAGACATCCGATATCGGGCAGATACGCAGTATTTT. This encodes CASSLDIRYRADTQYF.

This chain links TRBV18 with TRBJ2-7; 10 nucleotides match TRBD2. TRBJ2-1 explains the end of the DNA better; the J call may be wrong. Germline CDR1 and CDR2: KGHSH and LQKENI. The CDR3 sequence is 15 residues long. The CDR3 is CASSPQLAGTNEQFF. The CDR3, as DNA: TGTGCCAGCTCACCACAACTAGCGGGAACCAATGAGCAGTTCTTC.

The chain links TRBV5-1 to TRBJ2-1, with D tentatively TRBD1 or TRBD2 (6 bases each). Per germline, CDR1 SGHRS and CDR2 YFSETQ. The CDR3 consists of 13 residues. V shed 4 bases and J shed 5 bases, with 10 bases lying between them. The DNA of the CDR3 is TGCGCCAGCAGCGGAAGGGGGGACAATGAGCAGTTCTTC. Protein sequence: CASSGRGDNEQFF.

The chain carries TRBV9 and TRBJ2-1, with 14 positions matching TRBD2. CDR1 SGDLS and CDR2 YYNGEE come from the germline V gene. With 0 bases clipped from V and 5 bases from J, the junction kept 4 bases outside the gene matches. The CDR3 has 17 residues. The DNA for the CDR3 is TGTGCCAGCAGCGTAGCAGGGACTAGCGGGAGCCACAATGAGCAGTTCTTC. It is translated as CASSVAGTSGSHNEQFF. Looking up the rest from reference TRBV9 and TRBJ2-1 gives the full variable domain: DSGVTQTPKHLITATGQRVTLRCSPRSGDLSVYWYQQSLDQGLQFLIQYYNGEERAKGNILERFSAQQFPDLHSELNLSSLELGDSALYFCASSVAGTSGSHNEQFFGPGTRLTVL.

This clone was found once. The chain recombines TRBV4-3 with TRBJ2-6; D remains unclear. The CDR3 is made up of 15 amino acids. Germline V gene sequence: CDR1 LGHNA, CDR2 YSLEER. The V gene lost 4 bases and the J gene lost 0 bases, with 7 bases spanning the gap. CDR3 amino acids: CASSRLGSGANVLTF. For the CDR3, the DNA is TGCGCCAGCAGCCGATTAGGCTCTGGGGCCAACGTCCTGACTTTC.

CDR3 nucleotides: TGTGCCAGCACTAGTACCGTTTTGGAGACCCAGTACTTC. Its protein is CASTSTVLETQYF. V usage is TRBV7-2 and J usage is TRBJ2-5; the D is unclear. CDR1 is SGHTA and CDR2 is FQGNSA in the germline V gene. The CDR3 has 13 residues. V was clipped by 7 bases and J by 5 bases, with 14 bases between them.

The chain employs TRBV7-2 and TRBJ2-1, with TRBD2 matching 10 bases. V gave up 5 bases and J gave up 4 bases; unmatched junction bases: 5. The length of the CDR3 is 15 residues. Germline V CDR1 and CDR2: SGHTA, FQGNSA. Here the CDR3 reads CASSPAGGLYNEQFF. CDR3 nucleotide sequence: TGTGCCAGCAGCCCAGCGGGAGGGCTTTACAATGAGCAGTTCTTC.

This clone was detected once. CDR3 bases: TGTGCCTGCCGTCGGCTAGCGGGGGATGAGCAGTTCTTC. It encodes CACRRLAGDEQFF. This rearrangement joins TRBV2 to TRBJ2-1; 10 bases fit TRBD2. Trimming cost V 11 bases and J 8 bases; bases outside gene matches: 9. CDR1 and CDR2 from the germline V gene are SNHLY and FYNNEI. The CDR3 covers 13 residues.

V and J are TRBV4-1 and TRBJ2-5; a possible D gene is TRBD2 (6 bases). CDR3 length equals 14 residues. The V end lost 4 bases, the J end lost 4 bases, and 13 bases lay between the germline ends. CDR1 and CDR2 (germline): MGHRA, YSYEKL. CDR3 in DNA: TGCGCCAGCAGCCCTACATTGGGGGGAGAGACCCAGTACTTC. Translation gives CASSPTLGGETQYF.

This clone was seen once. The V and J genes are TRBV4-3 and TRBJ2-7; perhaps TRBD1 as D (6 bases). The CDR3 contains 15 residues. CDR1 LGHNA and CDR2 YSLEER come from the germline V gene. Trimming removed 0 bases from V and 1 base from J, with 10 bases in between. CDR3 residues: CASSQDTQGSYEQYF. Here the CDR3 DNA reads TGCGCCAGCAGCCAAGATACACAGGGTTCCTACGAGCAGTACTTC.

This clone was counted once. V usage is TRBV28 and J usage is TRBJ1-2; 9 bases align to TRBD1. CDR1 and CDR2 (germline): MDHEN, SYDVKM. The CDR3 extends over 14 amino acids. The V gene end was trimmed by 6 bases and the J gene end by 7 bases; junction bases not matched to a gene: 9. This CDR3 is CASSTGQGVSGYTF. The CDR3 coding sequence is TGTGCCAGCAGCACGGGACAGGGTGTCTCTGGCTACACCTTC.